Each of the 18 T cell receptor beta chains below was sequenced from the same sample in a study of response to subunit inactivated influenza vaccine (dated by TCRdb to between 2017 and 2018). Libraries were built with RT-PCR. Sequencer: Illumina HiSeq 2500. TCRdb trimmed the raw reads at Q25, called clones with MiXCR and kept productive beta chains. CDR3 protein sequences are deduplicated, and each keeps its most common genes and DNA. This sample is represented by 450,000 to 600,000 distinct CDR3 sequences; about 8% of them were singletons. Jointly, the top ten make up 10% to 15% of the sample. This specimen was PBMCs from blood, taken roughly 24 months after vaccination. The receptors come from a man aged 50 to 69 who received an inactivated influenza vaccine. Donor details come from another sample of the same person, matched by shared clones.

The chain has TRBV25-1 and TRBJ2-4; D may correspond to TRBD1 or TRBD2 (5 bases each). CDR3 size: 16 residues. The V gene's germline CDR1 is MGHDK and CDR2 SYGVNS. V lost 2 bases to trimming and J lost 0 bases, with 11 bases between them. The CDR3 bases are TGTGCCAGCAGTGAACCGGGGCCTCGAGCCAAAAACATTCAGTACTTC. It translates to CASSEPGPRAKNIQYF.

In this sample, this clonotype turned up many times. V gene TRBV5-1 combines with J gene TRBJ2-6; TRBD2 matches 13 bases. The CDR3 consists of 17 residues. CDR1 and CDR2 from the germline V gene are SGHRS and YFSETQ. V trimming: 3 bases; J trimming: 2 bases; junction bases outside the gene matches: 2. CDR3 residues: CASSSGTSGAGANVLTF. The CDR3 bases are TGCGCCAGCAGCTCCGGGACTAGCGGGGCTGGGGCCAACGTCCTGACTTTC. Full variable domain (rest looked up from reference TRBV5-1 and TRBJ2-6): KAGVTQTPRYLIKTRGQQVTLSCSPISGHRSVSWYQQTPGQGLQFLFEYFSETQRNKGNFPGRFSGRQFSNSRSEMNVSTLELGDSALYLCASSSGTSGAGANVLTFGAGSRLTVL.

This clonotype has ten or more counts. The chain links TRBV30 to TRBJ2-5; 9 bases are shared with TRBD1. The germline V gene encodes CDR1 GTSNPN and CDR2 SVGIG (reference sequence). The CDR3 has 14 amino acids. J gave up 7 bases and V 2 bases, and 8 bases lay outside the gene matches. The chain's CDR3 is CAWSHRTGAGTQYF. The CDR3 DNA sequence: TGTGCCTGGAGTCACAGGACAGGGGCAGGGACCCAGTACTTC.

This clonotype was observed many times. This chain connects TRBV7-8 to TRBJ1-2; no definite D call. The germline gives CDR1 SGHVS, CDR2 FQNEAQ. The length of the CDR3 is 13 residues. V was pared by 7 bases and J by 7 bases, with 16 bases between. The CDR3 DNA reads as TGTGCCAGCATAGGTTTGGGTATTGGTGGCTACACCTTC. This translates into CASIGLGIGGYTF.

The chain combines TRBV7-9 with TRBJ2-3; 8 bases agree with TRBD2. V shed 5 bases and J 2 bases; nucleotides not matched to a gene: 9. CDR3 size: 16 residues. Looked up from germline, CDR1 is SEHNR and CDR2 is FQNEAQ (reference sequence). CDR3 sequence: CASSPFGRGNTDTQYF. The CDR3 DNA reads TGTGCCAGCAGCCCCTTCGGGAGGGGGAACACAGATACGCAGTATTTT.

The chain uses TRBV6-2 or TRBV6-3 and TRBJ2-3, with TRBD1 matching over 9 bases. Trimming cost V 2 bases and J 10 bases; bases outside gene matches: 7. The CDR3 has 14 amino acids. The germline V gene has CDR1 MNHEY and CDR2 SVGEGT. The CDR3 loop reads CASSYLGQGSAQYF. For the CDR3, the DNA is TGTGCCAGCAGTTACCTAGGACAGGGGTCGGCGCAGTATTTT.

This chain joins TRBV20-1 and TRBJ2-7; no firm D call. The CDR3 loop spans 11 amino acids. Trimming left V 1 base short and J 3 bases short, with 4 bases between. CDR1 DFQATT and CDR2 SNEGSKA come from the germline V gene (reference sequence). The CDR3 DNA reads TGCAGTGCTAGAGCGGGCTACGAGCAGTACTTC. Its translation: CSARAGYEQYF.

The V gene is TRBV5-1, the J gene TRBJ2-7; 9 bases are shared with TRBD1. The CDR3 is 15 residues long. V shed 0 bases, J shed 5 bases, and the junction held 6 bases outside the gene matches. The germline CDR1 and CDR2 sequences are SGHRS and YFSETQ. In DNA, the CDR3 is TGCGCCAGCAGCTTGGTTACAGGGGGCTTCGACGAGCAGTACTTC. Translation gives CASSLVTGGFDEQYF.

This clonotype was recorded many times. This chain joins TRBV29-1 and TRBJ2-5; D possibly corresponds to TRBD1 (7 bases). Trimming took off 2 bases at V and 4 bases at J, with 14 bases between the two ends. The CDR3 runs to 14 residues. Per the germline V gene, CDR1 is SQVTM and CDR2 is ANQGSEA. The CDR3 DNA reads TGCAGCGTTGAAAAACGACAGGGAGGAGAGACCCAGTACTTC. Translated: CSVEKRQGGETQYF.

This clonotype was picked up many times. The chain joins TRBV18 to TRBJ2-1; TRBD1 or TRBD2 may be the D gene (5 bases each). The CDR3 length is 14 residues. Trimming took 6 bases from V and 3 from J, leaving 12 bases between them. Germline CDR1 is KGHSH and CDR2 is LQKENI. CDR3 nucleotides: TGTGCCAGCTCCGGGGACCGGAACTACAATGAGCAGTTCTTC. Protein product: CASSGDRNYNEQFF.

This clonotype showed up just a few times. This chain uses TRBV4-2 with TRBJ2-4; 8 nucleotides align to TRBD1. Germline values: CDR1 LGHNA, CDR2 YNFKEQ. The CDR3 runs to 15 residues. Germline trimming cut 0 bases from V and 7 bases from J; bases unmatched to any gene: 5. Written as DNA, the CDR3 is TGTGCCAGCAGCCAAGATCCCCAGGGGGCGAACATTCAGTACTTC. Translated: CASSQDPQGANIQYF.

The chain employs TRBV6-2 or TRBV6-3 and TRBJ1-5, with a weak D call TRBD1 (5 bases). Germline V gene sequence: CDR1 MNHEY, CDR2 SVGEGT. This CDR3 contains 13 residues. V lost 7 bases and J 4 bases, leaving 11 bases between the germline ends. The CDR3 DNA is TGTGCCAGCACGCCTGGGGGGAATCAGCCCCAGCATTTT. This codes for CASTPGGNQPQHF.

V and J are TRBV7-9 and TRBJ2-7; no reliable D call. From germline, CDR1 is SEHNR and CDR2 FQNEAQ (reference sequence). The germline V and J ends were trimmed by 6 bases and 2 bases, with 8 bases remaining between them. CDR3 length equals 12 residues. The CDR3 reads CASSPTTYEQYF. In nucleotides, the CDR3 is TGTGCCAGCAGTCCTACTACCTACGAGCAGTACTTC.

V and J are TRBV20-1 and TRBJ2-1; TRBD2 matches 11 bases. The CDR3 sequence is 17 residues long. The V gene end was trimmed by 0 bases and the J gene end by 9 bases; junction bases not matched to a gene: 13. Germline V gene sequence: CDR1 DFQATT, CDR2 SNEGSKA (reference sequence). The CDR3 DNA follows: TGCAGTGCTAGAGACCGGTTTTTAGCGGGGGGGCTTAGTGAGCAGTTCTTC. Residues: CSARDRFLAGGLSEQFF.

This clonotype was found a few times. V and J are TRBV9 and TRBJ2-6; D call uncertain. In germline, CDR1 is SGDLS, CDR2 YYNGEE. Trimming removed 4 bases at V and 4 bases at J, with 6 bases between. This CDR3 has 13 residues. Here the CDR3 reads CASSPRGANVLTF. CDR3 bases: TGTGCCAGCAGCCCCCGGGGGGCCAACGTCCTGACTTTC. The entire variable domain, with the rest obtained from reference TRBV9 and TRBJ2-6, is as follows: DSGVTQTPKHLITATGQRVTLRCSPRSGDLSVYWYQQSLDQGLQFLIQYYNGEERAKGNILERFSAQQFPDLHSELNLSSLELGDSALYFCASSPRGANVLTFGAGSRLTVL.

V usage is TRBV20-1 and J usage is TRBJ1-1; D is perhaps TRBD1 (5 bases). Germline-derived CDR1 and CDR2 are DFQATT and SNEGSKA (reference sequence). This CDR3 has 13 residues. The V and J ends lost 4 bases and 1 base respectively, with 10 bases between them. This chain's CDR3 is CSAMPGQNTEAFF. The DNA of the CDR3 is TGCAGTGCTATGCCGGGGCAGAACACTGAAGCTTTCTTT.

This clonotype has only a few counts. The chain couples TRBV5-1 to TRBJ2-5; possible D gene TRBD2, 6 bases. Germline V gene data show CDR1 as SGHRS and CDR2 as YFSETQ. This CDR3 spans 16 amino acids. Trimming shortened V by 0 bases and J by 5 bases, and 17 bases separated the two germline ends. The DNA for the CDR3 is TGCGCCAGCAGCTTGGCCGGGATCGGGGGTGGCGAGACCCAGTACTTC. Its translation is CASSLAGIGGGETQYF.

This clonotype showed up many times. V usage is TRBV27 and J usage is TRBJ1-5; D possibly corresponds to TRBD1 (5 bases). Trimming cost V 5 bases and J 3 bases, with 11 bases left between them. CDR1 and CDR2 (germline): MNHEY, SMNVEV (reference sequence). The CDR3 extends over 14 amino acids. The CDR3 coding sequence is TGTGCCAGCAGTAAATCGGGGACCAATCAGCCCCAGCATTTT. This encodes CASSKSGTNQPQHF.